This TCR beta chain comes out of a study of control samples from healthy donors and cancer patients. Here immunoSEQ multiplex PCR was the method, and the copy in TCRdb shows in-frame clones only, minus some. This sample carries some 100,000 clones, over 60% of them seen once, and the ten largest clones take under 12%. Germline V gene lookup returns CDR1 SQVTM and CDR2 ANQGSEA. V shed 5 bases and J 1 base; nucleotides not matched to a gene: 4. This CDR3 is built from 14 residues. The sequencing sample was made of blood. This chain connects TRBV29-1 to TRBJ2-1; 8 nucleotides agree with TRBD2. This TCR came from a woman younger than 45 in good health. Here the CDR3 DNA reads TGCAGCGTTCAGCGGGGGCCATCCTACAATGAGCAGTTCTTC. It codes for CSVQRGPSYNEQFF.